The present TCR beta chain was sequenced within a study of blood T cell repertoires in COVID-19. As for the study in general: Whether acute or convalescent, the COVID-19 samples came from the United States, Italy and Spain. PBMCs, B-cell-depleted T cells, or T cells provided the cDNA or gDNA that made up the material.

As handled by the study authors: How many nucleated cells were present was estimated from reference gene primer amplification. TCRdb's table, derived via immunoSEQ multiplex PCR, lists solely in-frame clones and lacks some. Clonal size and the V and J genes are those of that table, whereas D and trimming came from the DNA. The data hold roughly 73,000 clones, with around 90% observed a single time. CDR1 SGDLS and CDR2 YYNGEE come from the germline V gene. Trimming removed 0 bases at V and 8 bases at J, with 11 bases between. This CDR3 has 13 amino acids. The TCR sequence derives from a woman of 80 years or more with active or convalescent COVID-19. The V gene is TRBV9, the J gene TRBJ1-1, with D unclear. The sequencing input was peripheral blood. The CDR3, as DNA: TGTGCCAGCAGCGTAGAAGAGGGTGCAGAAGCTTTCTTT. It translates to CASSVEEGAEAFF.